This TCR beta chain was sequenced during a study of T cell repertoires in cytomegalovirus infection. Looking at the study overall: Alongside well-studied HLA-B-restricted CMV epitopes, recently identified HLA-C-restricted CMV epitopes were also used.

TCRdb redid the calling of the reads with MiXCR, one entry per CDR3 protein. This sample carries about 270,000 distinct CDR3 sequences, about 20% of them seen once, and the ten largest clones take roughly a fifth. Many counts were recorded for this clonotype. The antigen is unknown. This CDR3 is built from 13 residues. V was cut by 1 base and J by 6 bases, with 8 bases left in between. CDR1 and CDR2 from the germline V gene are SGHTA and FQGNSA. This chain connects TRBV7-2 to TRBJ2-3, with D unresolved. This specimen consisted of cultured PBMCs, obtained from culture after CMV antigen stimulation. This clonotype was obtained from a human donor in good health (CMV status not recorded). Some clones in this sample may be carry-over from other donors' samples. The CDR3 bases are TGTGCCAGCAGCTTAGTAGGGTCGGATACGCAGTATTTT. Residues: CASSLVGSDTQYF.